The 16 T cell receptor beta chains presented below share a single source sample, sequenced in a study of T cells in Graves' hyperthyroidism and ophthalmopathy. Amplified TCR beta CDR3 regions derived from RNA transcripts. The primer set for the first-round RT-PCR of the TCR CDR3 was HTBI. One entry per CDR3 protein, called by TCRdb with MiXCR from the multiplex PCR reads. The sample has approximately 500,000 distinct CDR3 sequences, about 45% seen once. The sample was peripheral blood or thyroid tissue (not recorded which). These receptors were taken from a woman between 18 and 30 years old with Graves' hyperthyroidism.

This clonotype came up a few times. This chain uses TRBV10-3 with TRBJ2-2; 8 nucleotides agree with TRBD1. The CDR3 covers 16 residues. Trimming took 6 bases from V and 7 from J; bases not matched to a gene: 13. Germline values: CDR1 ENHRY, CDR2 SYGVKD. The CDR3 bases are TGTGCCATCAGGGATCCGGGACAGGAGAGCAGCGGGGAGCTGTTTTTT. This sequence encodes CAIRDPGQESSGELFF.

This clonotype has a handful of counts. V usage is TRBV6-5 and J usage is TRBJ2-7; D may be TRBD1 (6 bases). Germline CDR1 is MNHEY and CDR2 is SVGAGI. The CDR3 runs 13 residues. With 6 bases removed from V and 3 bases from J, the gap between germline ends came to 12 bases. The CDR3 nucleotides are TGTGCCAGCAGGAGGACAGTATTCTACGAGCAGTACTTC. Protein sequence: CASRRTVFYEQYF.

V is TRBV29-1 and J is TRBJ1-1; TRBD1 is a possible D gene (5 bases). The germline CDR1 and CDR2 sequences are SQVTM and ANQGSEA. The CDR3 totals 12 residues. V shed 1 base and J shed 6 bases, with 9 bases lying between them. The CDR3 bases are TGCAGCGTTGAAGGACAGATACCTGAAGCTTTCTTT. Encoded protein: CSVEGQIPEAFF.

The chain employs TRBV29-1 and TRBJ2-7, with 12 positions matching TRBD1. This CDR3 has 13 amino acids. Germline CDR1 and CDR2: SQVTM and ANQGSEA. Trimming at V came to 7 bases and at J to 3 bases, leaving 4 bases not matched to a gene. In DNA, the CDR3 is TGCAGCGCCGGGACAGGGGGCATCTACGAGCAGTACTTC. Translating gives CSAGTGGIYEQYF.

The J gene is TRBJ2-2, the V gene TRBV7-9; perhaps TRBD2 as D (5 bases). CDR3 size: 14 residues. Trimming removed 11 bases at V and 2 bases at J, with 15 bases between. CDR1 and CDR2 from the germline V gene are SEHNR and FQNEAQ (reference sequence). Written as DNA, the CDR3 is TGTGCCTGGAGGAGCAGACCTAACACCGGGGAGCTGTTTTTT. Amino acids: CAWRSRPNTGELFF.

The CDR3 here is CATSRVAGDRLASTMNTEAFF. CDR3 nucleotides: TGTGCCACCAGCAGAGTGGCAGGGGACAGACTAGCTTCAACCATGAACACTGAAGCTTTCTTT. The chain is built from TRBV2 and TRBJ1-1, with 7 bases fitting TRBD1. Germline V lookup: CDR1 SNHLY, CDR2 FYNNEI. This CDR3 is built from 21 residues. V lost 10 bases, J lost 0 bases, and 29 bases stayed unmatched.

This clonotype showed up just a few times. The rearrangement joins TRBV14 to TRBJ2-5; 11 positions agree with TRBD2. The germline V gene encodes CDR1 SGHDN and CDR2 FVKESK. J gave up 1 base and V 4 bases, and 5 bases lay outside the gene matches. There are 16 residues in the CDR3. The CDR3: CASSRGLAAFQETQYF. CDR3 DNA: TGTGCCAGCAGCCGGGGACTAGCGGCCTTCCAAGAGACCCAGTACTTC.

Points on this clonotype: One junction end does not reproduce the germline sequence, and a read error may be involved. The V call is TRBV6-5, the J call TRBJ2-5, with a tentative D call TRBD2 (6 bases). Germline CDR1 is MNHEY and CDR2 is SVGAGI. This CDR3 spans 15 amino acids. The CDR3 protein is CAGSYSGSAGRTQYF. CDR3 in DNA: TGTGCCGGCAGTTACTCGGGTAGTGCGGGGAGGACCCAGTACTTC.

J is TRBJ1-1 and V is TRBV7-9; D gene unclear. Germline V CDR1 and CDR2: SEHNR, FQNEAQ (reference sequence). The CDR3 is 13 amino acids. Trimming removed 6 bases from V and 7 bases from J, with 15 bases in between. The CDR3 sequence: CASSPGRTGEAFF. Written as DNA, the CDR3 is TGTGCCAGCAGTCCGGGGAGGACGGGTGAAGCTTTCTTT.

This clonotype was observed at least ten times. The CDR3 spells CASSLAGTGGGYEQYF. The CDR3 DNA follows: TGTGCCAGCAGCTTAGCTGGGACAGGGGGCGGGTACGAGCAGTACTTC. The rearrangement links TRBV7-2 to TRBJ2-7; 12 bases agree with TRBD1. Germline V gene data show CDR1 as SGHTA and CDR2 as FQGNSA. V shed 0 bases and J 4 bases; nucleotides not matched to a gene: 4. This CDR3 has 16 amino acids.

Concerning this clonotype itself: A clone one base away is much larger, so this may be a read error. The CDR3 sequence: CATSDSRNSGANVLTF. In DNA, the CDR3 is TGTGCCACCAGTGATTCCAGGAACTCTGGGGCCAACGTCCTGACTTTC. The chain employs TRBV24-1 and TRBJ2-6; no definite D call. Trimming shortened V by 2 bases and J by 0 bases, and 7 bases separated the two germline ends. The CDR3 contains 16 residues. Germline-derived CDR1 and CDR2 are KGHDR and SFDVKD.

This clonotype was found once. Here the CDR3 reads CASSLLAGLAAQYF. The DNA for the CDR3 is TGTGCCAGCAGCCTTCTAGCGGGACTAGCGGCCCAGTACTTC. The V gene is TRBV11-3, the J gene TRBJ2-5, with 11 positions matching TRBD2. Germline CDR1 SGHNT, CDR2 YENEEA. Germline trimming cut 5 bases from V and 9 bases from J; bases unmatched to any gene: 8. The CDR3 is 14 amino acids.

The chain carries TRBV29-1 and TRBJ2-3; D might be TRBD2 (6 bases). Germline V gene lookup returns CDR1 SQVTM and CDR2 ANQGSEA. Trimming shortened V by 6 bases and J by 7 bases, and 20 bases separated the two germline ends. This CDR3 has 14 amino acids. The CDR3 spells CSVGGWQHLNTQYF. The CDR3 DNA reads TGCAGCGTCGGAGGGTGGCAACATTTGAATACGCAGTATTTT.

This chain uses TRBV27 with TRBJ1-2, with D perhaps TRBD1 (5 bases). The ends were cut back, 0 bases at V and 4 bases at J, with 15 bases in the middle. CDR3 length: 16 residues. CDR1 MNHEY and CDR2 SMNVEV come from the germline V gene (reference sequence). This chain's CDR3 is CASSLSFRSGPYGYTF. The CDR3 region has the DNA TGTGCCAGCAGTTTATCATTTCGGTCAGGGCCCTATGGCTACACCTTC.

This clonotype was detected many times. This chain joins TRBV7-9 and TRBJ2-2; D might be TRBD2 (6 bases). CDR1 and CDR2 (germline): SEHNR, FQNEAQ (reference sequence). The V end was cut by 5 bases, the J end by 9 bases, with 16 bases between. This CDR3 spans 14 amino acids. CDR3 sequence (DNA): TGTGCCAGCAGCCCCGGGACTGGCCACCGGGAGCTGTTTTTT. It codes for CASSPGTGHRELFF.

This clonotype has ten or more counts. The V gene is TRBV12-5, the J gene TRBJ1-1; the D is unclear. V gave up 0 bases and J gave up 11 bases, with 10 bases separating them. The CDR3 loop spans 12 amino acids. Germline V gene data show CDR1 as LGHNT and CDR2 as FRNRAP. CDR3 residues: CASGLVIYAAFF. In DNA form, the CDR3 reads TGTGCTAGTGGTTTGGTAATTTACGCTGCTTTCTTT.